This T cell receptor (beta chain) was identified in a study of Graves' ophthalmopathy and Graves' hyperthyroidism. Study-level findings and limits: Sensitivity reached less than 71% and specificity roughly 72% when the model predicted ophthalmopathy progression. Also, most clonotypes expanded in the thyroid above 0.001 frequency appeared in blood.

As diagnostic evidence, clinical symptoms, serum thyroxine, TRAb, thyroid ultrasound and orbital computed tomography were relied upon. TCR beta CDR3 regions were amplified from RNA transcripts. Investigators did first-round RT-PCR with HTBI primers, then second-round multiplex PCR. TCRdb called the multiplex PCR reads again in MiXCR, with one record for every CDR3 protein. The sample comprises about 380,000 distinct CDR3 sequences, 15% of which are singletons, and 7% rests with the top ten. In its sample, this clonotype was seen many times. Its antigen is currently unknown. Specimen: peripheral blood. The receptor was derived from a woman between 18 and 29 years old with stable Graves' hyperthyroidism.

The CDR3 reads CASILALGDRGGYGYTF. CDR3 nucleotides: TGTGCCAGCATCCTCGCCCTCGGGGACAGGGGCGGCTATGGCTACACCTTC. This chain joins TRBV6-2 or TRBV6-3 and TRBJ1-2; TRBD1 matches 10 bases. Germline V gene data show CDR1 as MNHEY and CDR2 as SVGEGT. The CDR3 sequence is 17 residues long. V dropped 7 bases and J dropped 4; count of bases not matched to a gene: 15.